This T cell receptor beta chain was documented in a study of shared clonotypes between healthy human individuals. Study context: Donor composition was a couple of women and three men, aged 18 to 49.

The table came from immunoSEQ multiplex PCR; TCRdb's copy has only in-frame clones and leaves some out. This sample has some 2,500,000 clones, with 85% to 95% found just once. Trimming removed 1 base at V and 2 bases at J, with 7 bases between. Germline V gene lookup returns CDR1 SGHTA and CDR2 FQGTGA. The CDR3 is made up of 14 amino acids. What was sequenced was naive CD4+ T cells from PBMCs. Stated subset: CD45RA+ positively selected. V gene TRBV7-3 combines with J gene TRBJ2-3; D gene uncertain. This sequence originates from a man between 18 and 35 years old in good health. Some clones in this sample may be carry-over from other donors' samples. For the CDR3, the DNA is TGTGCCAGCAGCTTAAATACGGTCACAGATACGCAGTATTTT. Residues: CASSLNTVTDTQYF.